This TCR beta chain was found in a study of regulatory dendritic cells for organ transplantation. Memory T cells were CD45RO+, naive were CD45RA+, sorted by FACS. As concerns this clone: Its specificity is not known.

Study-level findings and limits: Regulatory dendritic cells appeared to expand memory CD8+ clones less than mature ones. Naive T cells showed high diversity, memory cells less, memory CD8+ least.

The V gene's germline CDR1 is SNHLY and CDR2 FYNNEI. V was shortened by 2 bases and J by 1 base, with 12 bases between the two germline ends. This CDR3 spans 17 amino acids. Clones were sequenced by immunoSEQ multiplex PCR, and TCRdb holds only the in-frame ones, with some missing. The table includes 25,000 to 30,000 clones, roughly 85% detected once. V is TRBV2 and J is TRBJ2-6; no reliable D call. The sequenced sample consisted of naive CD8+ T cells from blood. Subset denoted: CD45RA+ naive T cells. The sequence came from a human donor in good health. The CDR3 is CASSEIRMWSGANVLTF. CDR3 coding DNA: TGTGCCAGCAGTGAAATCAGGATGTGGTCTGGGGCCAACGTCCTGACTTTC.